This TCR beta chain was sequenced during a study of blood T cell repertoires in COVID-19. The table came from immunoSEQ multiplex PCR; TCRdb's copy has only in-frame clones and leaves some out. The profile shows tens of thousands of clones, roughly 68% of them singletons. V was clipped by 6 bases and J by 4 bases; unmatched bases: 3. The CDR3 extends over 13 amino acids. Germline lookup yields CDR1 MNHEY and CDR2 SVGAGI. The TCR sequence derives from an elderly woman with acute or convalescent COVID-19. Sequencing used peripheral blood. The chain uses TRBV6-5 and TRBJ1-3, with TRBD1 matching 7 bases. The CDR3 DNA reads TGTGCCAGCAGCGCGGGACAGGGAAACACCATATATTTT. Translation: CASSAGQGNTIYF.